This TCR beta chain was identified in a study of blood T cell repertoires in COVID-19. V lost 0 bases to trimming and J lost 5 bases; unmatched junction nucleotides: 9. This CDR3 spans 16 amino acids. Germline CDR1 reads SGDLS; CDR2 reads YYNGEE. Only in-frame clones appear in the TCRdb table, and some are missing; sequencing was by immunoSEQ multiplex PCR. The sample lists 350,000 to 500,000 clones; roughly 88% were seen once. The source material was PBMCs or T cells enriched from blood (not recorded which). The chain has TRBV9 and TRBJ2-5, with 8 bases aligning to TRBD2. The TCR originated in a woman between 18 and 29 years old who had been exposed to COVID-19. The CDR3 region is CASSVGGGTSGETQYF. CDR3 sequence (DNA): TGTGCCAGCAGCGTAGGTGGAGGGACTAGTGGGGAGACCCAGTACTTC.